What follows describes a single TCR beta chain. Its antigen is not identified. These data come from a study of blood T cells in healthy people across ages. On the study more broadly: Template-switching capture recovered about one barcoded beta molecule per two T cells. Findings and limits, study-wide: Researchers deemed the diversity estimates from one million T cells underestimates.

The CDR3 is 14 amino acids. Germline CDR1 is SGHDT and CDR2 is YYEEEE. V dropped 2 bases and J dropped 2 bases, with 10 bases sitting between them. A sample-barcoded 5' primer and a J-beta primer mix were used in a second PCR of roughly 6 to 11 cycles. TCRdb re-called the 5' RACE reads with MiXCR, one entry per CDR3 protein. The sample shows 550,000 to 700,000 distinct CDR3 sequences, 27% of them seen only once. The sequence was collected from a woman in her seventies in good health. Sequencing input: blood. V gene TRBV5-6 combines with J gene TRBJ2-5; D remains ambiguous. In DNA, the CDR3 is TGTGCCAGCAGCTTTCCAACGATTCAAGAGACCCAGTACTTC. Its protein is CASSFPTIQETQYF.